Shown below are 32 T cell receptor beta chains from a single sample sequenced in a study of T cell responses to AZD1222 COVID-19 vaccine. The table came from immunoSEQ multiplex PCR; TCRdb's copy has only in-frame clones and leaves some out. This table has about 270,000 clones, 90% to 95% appearing once. Here the sequenced sample was peripheral blood, taken 28 days after the second AZD1222 dose. Receptors were obtained from an adult who received the AZD1222 COVID-19 vaccine.

The chain carries TRBV7-2 and TRBJ1-2; D may be TRBD1 (5 bases). V was shortened by 1 base and J by 7 bases, with 10 bases between the two germline ends. The CDR3 length is 13 residues. In germline, CDR1 is SGHTA, CDR2 FQGNSA. The CDR3 DNA reads TGTGCCAGCAGCTTAGGGGGGTCGGGTGGCTACACCTTC. As protein: CASSLGGSGGYTF.

This CDR3 reads CASSPQGTGYGNTIYF. CDR3 nucleotide sequence: TGTGCCAGCAGTCCCCAAGGGACAGGGTATGGAAACACCATATATTTT. This chain joins TRBV6-6 and TRBJ1-3, with TRBD1 matching 9 bases. After removal of 5 bases from V and 3 bases from J, the junction contained 8 bases not matched to a gene. This CDR3 contains 16 residues. CDR1 is MNHNY and CDR2 is SVGAGI in the germline V gene (reference sequence).

The rearrangement uses TRBV5-1 and TRBJ1-4; tentative D call: TRBD1 (5 bases). Trimming removed 1 base from V and 8 bases from J, with 12 bases in between. CDR1 is SGHRS and CDR2 is YFSETQ in the germline V gene. This CDR3 spans 14 amino acids. The CDR3 region is CASSLSQGGEKLFF. The CDR3 DNA sequence: TGCGCCAGCAGCTTGAGTCAGGGAGGGGAAAAACTGTTTTTT.

This rearrangement joins TRBV29-1 to TRBJ1-5, with D unclear. Trimming shortened V by 4 bases and J by 5 bases, and 3 bases separated the two germline ends. The CDR3 contains 10 residues. Germline CDR1 is SQVTM and CDR2 is ANQGSEA. CDR3 residues: CSVAHQPQHF. CDR3 DNA: TGCAGCGTTGCCCATCAGCCCCAGCATTTT.

The chain recombines TRBV10-3 with TRBJ1-2; 7 bases line up with TRBD1. The germline V gene encodes CDR1 ENHRY and CDR2 SYGVKD. Unmatched junction bases numbered 10, after V lost 1 base and J lost 8 bases. The CDR3 is 15 residues long. DNA of the CDR3: TGTGCCATCAGTGAGTTCTCCGGGACAGCAGGCGGCTACACCTTC. It specifies CAISEFSGTAGGYTF.

The V gene is TRBV29-1, the J gene TRBJ1-4; 8 bases match TRBD1. Trimming removed 7 bases from V and 4 bases from J; junction bases left unmatched: 2. Germline lookup yields CDR1 SQVTM and CDR2 ANQGSEA. CDR3 size: 12 residues. The CDR3 reads CSGTGGNEKLFF. The CDR3 DNA reads TGCAGCGGTACAGGGGGTAATGAAAAACTGTTTTTT.

The gene calls are TRBV20-1 and TRBJ2-7; the match to TRBD2 covers 7 bases. Trimming at V came to 3 bases and at J to 1 base, leaving 6 bases not matched to a gene. The germline V gene has CDR1 DFQATT and CDR2 SNEGSKA (reference sequence). The CDR3 spans 14 residues. The CDR3 sequence: CSASGEGGSYEQYF. CDR3 nucleotides: TGCAGTGCTAGTGGTGAGGGAGGGTCCTACGAGCAGTACTTC.

The V call is TRBV2, the J call TRBJ1-4, with TRBD1 as a possible D gene (6 bases). Trimming left V 6 bases short and J 8 bases short, with 22 bases between. The CDR3 runs to 16 residues. Per the germline V gene, CDR1 is SNHLY and CDR2 is FYNNEI. The CDR3 bases are TGTGCCAGCAGAAGGGGGGAAGGGTGGGGTAGCGAAAAACTGTTTTTT. It yields the protein CASRRGEGWGSEKLFF.

The chain links TRBV3-1 (or the pseudogene TRBV3-2) to TRBJ2-3; the D is unclear. V was cut by 4 bases and J by 6 bases, with 23 bases left in between. Germline CDR1 LGHDT, CDR2 YNNKEL (reference sequence). This CDR3 spans 17 amino acids. CDR3 bases: TGTGCCAGCAGCCTATCCGCCGCCAAGCCGCAATCGGATACGCAGTATTTT. It specifies CASSLSAAKPQSDTQYF.

The CDR3 reads CASSQGGRNTIYF. The CDR3 region has the DNA TGTGCCAGCAGCCAAGGGGGCCGAAACACCATATATTTT. This chain links TRBV3-1 (or the pseudogene TRBV3-2) with TRBJ1-3; D might be TRBD1 (5 bases). Per germline, CDR1 LGHDT and CDR2 YNNKEL (reference sequence). This CDR3 comprises 13 residues. V lost 1 base and J lost 5, with 6 bases in between.

This clone was seen more than once but under ten times. The V call is TRBV10-3, the J call TRBJ2-7; D perhaps matches TRBD1 (5 bases). Germline V CDR1 and CDR2: ENHRY, SYGVKD. The CDR3 spans 13 residues. Between the trimmed V and J ends, which lost 2 bases and 2 bases, there was a span of 7 bases. The CDR3 DNA is TGTGCCATCAGTGAGGGACACCCCTACGAGCAGTACTTC. Residues: CAISEGHPYEQYF.

V and J are TRBV28 and TRBJ1-1; D gene unclear. The CDR3 length is 15 residues. The V and J ends lost 7 bases and 0 bases respectively, with 15 bases between them. Germline V gene sequence: CDR1 MDHEN, CDR2 SYDVKM. CDR3 nucleotides: TGTGCCAGCAATGCTCCCGGGTTCATGAACACTGAAGCTTTCTTT. The encoded protein is CASNAPGFMNTEAFF.

The rearrangement joins TRBV7-2 to TRBJ1-3; D is unresolved. Germline values: CDR1 SGHTA, CDR2 FQGNSA. The CDR3 is 13 residues long. V was clipped by 5 bases and J by 0 bases, with 5 bases between them. For the CDR3, the DNA is TGTGCCAGCAGCCCAGGCTCTGGAAACACCATATATTTT. It is translated as CASSPGSGNTIYF.

This clone has a handful of counts. This chain joins TRBV5-1 and TRBJ1-1, with TRBD1 matching 8 bases. The junction had 4 bases not matched to a gene; V was cut back by 3 bases and J by 0 bases. Per the germline V gene, CDR1 is SGHRS and CDR2 is YFSETQ. This CDR3 has 15 residues. The CDR3 is CASSWTGSLNTEAFF. Here the CDR3 DNA reads TGCGCCAGCAGCTGGACAGGGTCCTTGAACACTGAAGCTTTCTTT. The full variable domain, with the rest looked up from reference TRBV5-1 and TRBJ1-1, is KAGVTQTPRYLIKTRGQQVTLSCSPISGHRSVSWYQQTPGQGLQFLFEYFSETQRNKGNFPGRFSGRQFSNSRSEMNVSTLELGDSALYLCASSWTGSLNTEAFFGQGTRLTVV.

The chain employs TRBV9 and TRBJ2-3, with TRBD2 matching 16 bases. V dropped 0 bases and J dropped 1; count of bases not matched to a gene: 14. The germline CDR1 and CDR2 sequences are SGDLS and YYNGEE. The CDR3 has 22 amino acids. CDR3 sequence reads: CASSVDPPQGLAGGPGTDTQYF. CDR3 DNA: TGTGCCAGCAGCGTAGACCCCCCCCAGGGACTAGCGGGAGGGCCCGGCACAGATACGCAGTATTTT.

The J gene is TRBJ1-4, the V gene TRBV20-1; D unresolved. The CDR3 spans 12 residues. CDR1 and CDR2 from the germline V gene are DFQATT and SNEGSKA (reference sequence). Trimming pared 4 bases from V and 5 bases from J, leaving 8 bases between. The DNA of the CDR3 is TGCAGTGCTATTGAACAGAATGAAAAACTGTTTTTT. It specifies CSAIEQNEKLFF.

The rearrangement joins TRBV5-1 to TRBJ2-3; D is uncertain. Germline assignment: CDR1 SGHRS and CDR2 YFSETQ. Between the trimmed V and J ends, which lost 5 bases and 1 base, there was a span of 8 bases. CDR3 length: 13 residues. The CDR3 loop is CASRPGRTDTQYF. Here the CDR3 DNA reads TGCGCCAGCAGACCCGGCCGCACAGATACGCAGTATTTT. The whole variable domain, remainder taken from reference TRBV5-1 and TRBJ2-3, is KAGVTQTPRYLIKTRGQQVTLSCSPISGHRSVSWYQQTPGQGLQFLFEYFSETQRNKGNFPGRFSGRQFSNSRSEMNVSTLELGDSALYLCASRPGRTDTQYFGPGTRLTVL.

The chain is built from TRBV19 and TRBJ2-7; 7 nucleotides line up with TRBD1. CDR3 length: 13 amino acids. The junction had 8 bases not matched to a gene; V was cut back by 3 bases and J by 9 bases. In germline, CDR1 is LNHDA, CDR2 SQIVND (reference sequence). The CDR3 here is CASSMGTGAGQYF. The CDR3 DNA reads as TGTGCCAGTAGTATGGGAACAGGGGCTGGGCAGTACTTC.

The chain links TRBV28 to TRBJ1-2, with TRBD1 matching over 8 bases. Germline values: CDR1 MDHEN, CDR2 SYDVKM. With 10 bases clipped from V and 8 bases from J, the junction kept 12 bases outside the gene matches. The length of the CDR3 is 13 residues. In DNA, the CDR3 is TGTGCCACCGGCCGACAGGGGCTAAAGGGCTACACCTTC. It is translated as CATGRQGLKGYTF.

V and J are TRBV9 and TRBJ1-4; 7 bases line up with TRBD1. The CDR3 runs to 15 residues. After removal of 2 bases from V and 3 bases from J, the junction contained 4 bases not matched to a gene. Germline V gene sequence: CDR1 SGDLS, CDR2 YYNGEE. The CDR3 nucleotides are TGTGCCAGCAGCGTCCAGGGGGTTCCTAATGAAAAACTGTTTTTT. It codes for CASSVQGVPNEKLFF.

The rearrangement joins TRBV3-1 (or the pseudogene TRBV3-2) to TRBJ1-4; D may be TRBD1 (6 bases). The CDR3 is 16 amino acids. Trimming took 4 bases from V and 2 from J, leaving 14 bases between them. The germline CDR1 and CDR2 sequences are LGHDT and YNNKEL (reference sequence). CDR3 loop: CASSPFPGATNEKLFF. The CDR3 DNA follows: TGTGCCAGCAGCCCATTTCCAGGGGCTACTAATGAAAAACTGTTTTTT.

The chain combines TRBV5-6 with TRBJ2-1; D is unclear. With 3 bases removed from V and 4 bases from J, the gap between germline ends came to 11 bases. CDR1 SGHDT and CDR2 YYEEEE come from the germline V gene. This CDR3 region has 14 residues. CDR3 DNA: TGTGCCAGCAGCTATTTCTCACCGTACAATGAGCAGTTCTTC. Its protein is CASSYFSPYNEQFF.

The V call is TRBV24-1, the J call TRBJ2-3; 12 bases are shared with TRBD1. This CDR3 comprises 18 residues. In germline, CDR1 is KGHDR, CDR2 SFDVKD. The ends lost 4 bases at V and 0 bases at J; junction bases unmatched: 7. The CDR3 loop reads CATSDLPGQGASTDTQYF. CDR3 sequence (DNA): TGTGCCACCAGTGACCTCCCGGGACAGGGGGCGAGCACAGATACGCAGTATTTT.

J is TRBJ1-2 and V is TRBV28; D is unresolved. V was trimmed by 3 bases and J by 8 bases, leaving 10 bases between them. Germline assignment: CDR1 MDHEN and CDR2 SYDVKM. The CDR3 totals 12 residues. Written as DNA, the CDR3 is TGTGCCAGCAGTTTGCCCCCACGGGGCTACACCTTC. Translation: CASSLPPRGYTF.

This chain uses TRBV19 with TRBJ1-1; 7 bases line up with TRBD1. The V gene end was trimmed by 1 base and the J gene end by 7 bases; junction bases not matched to a gene: 3. The CDR3 totals 13 residues. The germline CDR1 and CDR2 sequences are LNHDA and SQIVND (reference sequence). The CDR3 bases are TGTGCCAGTAGTATAGTAGGACAGGATGAAGCTTTCTTT. It is translated as CASSIVGQDEAFF.

The CDR3 region has the DNA TGCGCCAGCAGCTGGGAGGGGGCGTCCTACAATGAGCAGTTCTTC. This sequence encodes CASSWEGASYNEQFF. The gene calls are TRBV5-1 and TRBJ2-1; D assignment may be TRBD1 or TRBD2 (7 bases each). Trimming pared 3 bases from V and 1 base from J, leaving 11 bases between. The CDR3 consists of 15 residues. The germline CDR1 and CDR2 sequences are SGHRS and YFSETQ.

The chain combines TRBV20-1 with TRBJ2-1, with D possibly matching TRBD2 (6 bases). The CDR3 runs 11 residues. The germline CDR1 and CDR2 sequences are DFQATT and SNEGSKA (reference sequence). Trimming removed 4 bases from V and 15 bases from J, with 16 bases in between. The CDR3 loop reads CSATDGSSPFF. As DNA, the CDR3 is TGCAGTGCTACAGACGGGAGTTCTCCGTTCTTC.

The rearrangement joins TRBV19 to TRBJ1-2; tentative D call: TRBD1 (5 bases). CDR3 length equals 13 residues. Germline V gives CDR1 LNHDA, CDR2 SQIVND (reference sequence). The V gene lost 8 bases and the J gene lost 0 bases, with 10 bases spanning the gap. Here the CDR3 DNA reads TGTGCCAGTCGACGACAGTCTAACTATGGCTACACCTTC. Protein product: CASRRQSNYGYTF.

This rearrangement joins TRBV4-1 to TRBJ1-5; TRBD1 agrees at 10 bases. The CDR3 is 15 residues long. CDR1 and CDR2 from the germline V gene are MGHRA and YSYEKL. V gave up 0 bases and J gave up 5 bases; unmatched junction bases: 1. As DNA, the CDR3 is TGCGCCAGCAGCCAAGAGACAGGGGGCGATCAGCCCCAGCATTTT. Translated, it gives CASSQETGGDQPQHF.

The genes are TRBV5-1 and TRBJ2-7; D not resolved. Germline values: CDR1 SGHRS, CDR2 YFSETQ. Trimming cost V 0 bases and J 3 bases, with 10 bases left between them. This CDR3 spans 14 amino acids. In DNA form, the CDR3 reads TGCGCCAGCAGCTTGGATCGGGTCGGCTACGAGCAGTACTTC. Translation: CASSLDRVGYEQYF. The variable domain in full, with the rest retrieved from reference TRBV5-1 and TRBJ2-7, is KAGVTQTPRYLIKTRGQQVTLSCSPISGHRSVSWYQQTPGQGLQFLFEYFSETQRNKGNFPGRFSGRQFSNSRSEMNVSTLELGDSALYLCASSLDRVGYEQYFGPGTRLTVT.

The rearrangement uses TRBV28 and TRBJ1-5; D is ambiguous. The germline gives CDR1 MDHEN, CDR2 SYDVKM. Trimming cost V 3 bases and J 7 bases, with 10 bases left between them. The CDR3 totals 13 residues. The CDR3 coding sequence is TGTGCCAGCAGTTTGTTAGGTGGACAGCCCCAGCATTTT. Its translation is CASSLLGGQPQHF.

The chain uses TRBV9 and TRBJ2-7, with TRBD1 matching over 8 bases. The CDR3 covers 16 residues. J gave up 4 bases and V 1 base, and 10 bases lay outside the gene matches. Germline values: CDR1 SGDLS, CDR2 YYNGEE. CDR3 amino acids: CASSVRGQGALYEQYF. The CDR3 DNA is TGTGCCAGCAGCGTACGGGGGCAGGGGGCGCTTTACGAGCAGTACTTC.